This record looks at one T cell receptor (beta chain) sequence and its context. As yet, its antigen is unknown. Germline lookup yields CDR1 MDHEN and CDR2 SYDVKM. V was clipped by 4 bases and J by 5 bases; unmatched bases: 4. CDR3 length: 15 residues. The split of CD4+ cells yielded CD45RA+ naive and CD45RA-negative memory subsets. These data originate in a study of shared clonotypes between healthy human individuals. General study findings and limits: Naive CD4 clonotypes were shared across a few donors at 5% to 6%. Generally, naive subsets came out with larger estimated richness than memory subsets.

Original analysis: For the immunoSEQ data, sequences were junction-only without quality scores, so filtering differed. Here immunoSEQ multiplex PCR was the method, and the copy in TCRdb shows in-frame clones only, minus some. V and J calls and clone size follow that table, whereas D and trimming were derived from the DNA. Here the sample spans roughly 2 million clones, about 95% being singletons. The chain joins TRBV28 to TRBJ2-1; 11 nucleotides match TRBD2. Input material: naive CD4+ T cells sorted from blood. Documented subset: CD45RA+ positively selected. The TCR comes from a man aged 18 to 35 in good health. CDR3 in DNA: TGTGCCAGCAGTTCGTCGGGACTAGCGGACAATGAGCAGTTCTTC. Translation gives CASSSSGLADNEQFF.